Reported below is one T cell receptor beta chain. The antigen remains undetermined. The sample is drawn from a study of cytomegalovirus exposure and HLA in healthy donors. Study observations and caveats: Most TCR sequences were uncommon, yet certain public TCRs appeared in many donors.

The PCR made use of 60 Vbeta and 13 Jbeta primers. Profiling relied on immunoSEQ multiplex PCR, and the TCRdb table lists in-frame clones only, not all of them. The sample has under 150,000 clones, 60% to 85% seen once. Germline V gene data show CDR1 as SGHNT and CDR2 as YYREEE (reference sequence). This CDR3 contains 15 residues. Between the trimmed V and J ends, which lost 4 bases and 7 bases, there was a span of 20 bases. The sequencing input was PBMCs. The rearrangement links TRBV5-4 to TRBJ1-1, with D possibly being TRBD1 (6 bases). This clonotype was sampled from a male donor in good health and CMV-seronegative. The CDR3 coding sequence is TGTGCCAGCAGCCGAGATCCGACAGGAAGAATTGAAGCTTTCTTT. Residues: CASSRDPTGRIEAFF. The variable domain in full, completed from reference TRBV5-4 and TRBJ1-1, reads ETGVTQSPTHLIKTRGQQVTLRCSSQSGHNTVSWYQQALGQGPQFIFQYYREEENGRGNFPPRFSGLQFPNYSSELNVNALELDDSALYLCASSRDPTGRIEAFFGQGTRLTVV.